Included here is one TCR beta chain sequence, with context. The sample is drawn from a study of response to subunit inactivated influenza vaccine. Losses at the gene ends were 0 bases for V and 6 bases for J; bases not matched to a gene: 10. Germline loops: CDR1 DFQATT, CDR2 SNEGSKA (reference sequence). This CDR3 region has 16 residues. Via MiXCR, TCRdb re-called the RT-PCR reads, giving one row per CDR3 protein. Here the sample spans around 500,000 distinct CDR3 sequences, approximately 10% being singletons. The chain carries TRBV20-1 and TRBJ2-1, with 8 bases matching TRBD2. The clonotype was recovered from a man in his forties or fifties who received an inactivated influenza vaccine. Specimen: PBMCs from blood, collected 45 days after vaccination. CDR3: CSARDRASGWANEQFF. The CDR3 DNA reads TGCAGTGCTAGAGATAGGGCTAGCGGGTGGGCCAATGAGCAGTTCTTC.